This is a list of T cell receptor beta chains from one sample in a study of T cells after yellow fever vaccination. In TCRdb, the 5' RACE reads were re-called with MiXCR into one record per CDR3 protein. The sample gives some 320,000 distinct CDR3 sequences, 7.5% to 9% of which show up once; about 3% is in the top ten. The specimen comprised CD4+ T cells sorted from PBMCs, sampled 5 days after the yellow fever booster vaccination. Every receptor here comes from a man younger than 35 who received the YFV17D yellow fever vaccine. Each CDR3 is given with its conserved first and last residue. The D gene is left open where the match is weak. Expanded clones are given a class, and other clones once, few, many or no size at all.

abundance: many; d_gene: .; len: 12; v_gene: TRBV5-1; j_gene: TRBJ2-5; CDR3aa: CASSRNQETQYF; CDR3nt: TGCGCCAGCAGTAGAAACCAAGAGACCCAGTACTTC
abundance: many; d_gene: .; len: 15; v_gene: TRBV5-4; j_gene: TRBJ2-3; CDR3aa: CASHQGGPSTDTQYF; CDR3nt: TGTGCCAGTCACCAAGGGGGGCCTAGCACAGATACGCAGTATTTT
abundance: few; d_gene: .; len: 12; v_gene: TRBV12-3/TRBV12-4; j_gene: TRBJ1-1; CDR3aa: CASSSPGTEAFF; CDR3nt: TGTGCCAGCAGTTCCCCGGGCACTGAAGCTTTCTTT
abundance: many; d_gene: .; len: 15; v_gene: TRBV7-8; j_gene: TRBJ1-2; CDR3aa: CASSSYLTANYGYTF; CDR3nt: TGTGCCAGCAGCTCGTACCTTACAGCTAACTATGGCTACACCTTC
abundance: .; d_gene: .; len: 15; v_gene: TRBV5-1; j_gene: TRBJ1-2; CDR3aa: CASSLGGKSSYGYTF; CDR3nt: TGCGCCAGCAGCTTAGGAGGAAAATCATCCTATGGCTACACCTTC
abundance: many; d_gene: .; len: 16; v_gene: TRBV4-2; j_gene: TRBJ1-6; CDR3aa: CASSQVQGTGNSPLHF; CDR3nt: TGTGCCAGCAGCCAAGTTCAGGGAACGGGAAATTCACCCCTCCACTTT
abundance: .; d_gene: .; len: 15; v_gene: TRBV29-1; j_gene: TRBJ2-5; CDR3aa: CSVEDRGGKQETQYF; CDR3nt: TGCAGCGTTGAAGATCGAGGTGGAAAACAAGAGACCCAGTACTTC
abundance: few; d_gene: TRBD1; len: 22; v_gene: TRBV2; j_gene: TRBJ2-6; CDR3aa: CASSELAGTGSNLYSGANVLTF; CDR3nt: TGTGCCAGCAGTGAATTGGCTGGGACAGGCTCCAACCTTTACTCTGGGGCCAACGTCCTGACTTTC
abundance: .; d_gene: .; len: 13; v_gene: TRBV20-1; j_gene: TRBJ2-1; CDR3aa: CSARDARSNEQFF; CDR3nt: TGCAGTGCTAGAGATGCCAGGTCCAATGAGCAGTTCTTC
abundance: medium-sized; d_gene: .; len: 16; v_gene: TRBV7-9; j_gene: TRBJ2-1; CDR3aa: CASRAYGDPSYNEQFF; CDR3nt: TGTGCCAGCAGGGCCTACGGGGATCCCTCCTACAATGAGCAGTTCTTC
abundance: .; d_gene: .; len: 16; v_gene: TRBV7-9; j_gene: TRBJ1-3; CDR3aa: CASSSVQGYSGNTIYF; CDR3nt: TGTGCCAGCAGCTCAGTACAGGGCTACTCTGGAAACACCATATATTTT
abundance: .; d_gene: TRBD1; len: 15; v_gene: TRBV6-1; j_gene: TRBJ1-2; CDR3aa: CASSEGGTGGTSYTF; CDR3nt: TGTGCCAGCAGTGAAGGGGGGACAGGGGGAACTAGCTACACCTTC
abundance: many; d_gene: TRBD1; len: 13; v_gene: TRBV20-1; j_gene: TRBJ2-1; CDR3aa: CSPRTGDYNEQFF; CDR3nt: TGCAGTCCTAGGACAGGGGATTACAATGAGCAGTTCTTC
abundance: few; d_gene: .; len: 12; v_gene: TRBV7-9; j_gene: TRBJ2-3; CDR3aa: CASSPRTNPQYF; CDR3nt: TGTGCCAGCAGCCCTAGGACCAATCCGCAGTATTTT
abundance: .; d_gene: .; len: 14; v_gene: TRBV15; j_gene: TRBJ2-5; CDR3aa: CATSRGWTEETQYF; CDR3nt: TGTGCCACCAGCAGAGGGTGGACCGAAGAGACCCAGTACTTC
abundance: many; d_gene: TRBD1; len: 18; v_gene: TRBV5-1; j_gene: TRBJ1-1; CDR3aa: CASSFSRTGTLMNTEAFF; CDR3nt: TGCGCCAGCAGCTTTTCCCGGACAGGAACCCTTATGAACACTGAAGCTTTCTTT
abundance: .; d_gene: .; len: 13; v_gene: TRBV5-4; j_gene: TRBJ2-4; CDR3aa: CASRLDRKNIQYF; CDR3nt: TGTGCCAGCAGGCTCGACAGGAAAAACATTCAGTACTTC
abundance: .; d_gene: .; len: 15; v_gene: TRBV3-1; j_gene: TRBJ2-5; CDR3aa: CASSQATTSGETQYF; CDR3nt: TGTGCCAGCAGCCAAGCCACGACTAGTGGGGAGACCCAGTACTTC
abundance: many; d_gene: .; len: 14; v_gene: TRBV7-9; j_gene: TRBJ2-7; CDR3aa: CASSQSWTSYEQYF; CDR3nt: TGTGCCAGCAGCCAATCCTGGACAAGCTACGAGCAGTACTTC
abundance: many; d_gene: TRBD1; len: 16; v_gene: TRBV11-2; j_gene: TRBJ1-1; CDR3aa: CASSLVMGQPNTEAFF; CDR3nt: TGTGCCAGCAGCTTAGTAATGGGACAGCCGAACACTGAAGCTTTCTTT
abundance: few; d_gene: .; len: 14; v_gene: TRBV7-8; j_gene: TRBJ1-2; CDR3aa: CASSERGGPDGYTF; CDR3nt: TGTGCCAGCAGCGAGAGAGGGGGTCCCGATGGCTACACCTTC
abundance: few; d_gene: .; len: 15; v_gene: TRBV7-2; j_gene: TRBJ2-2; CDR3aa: CASSLRLATTGELFF; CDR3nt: TGTGCCAGCAGCTTAAGGCTAGCGACGACCGGGGAGCTGTTTTTT
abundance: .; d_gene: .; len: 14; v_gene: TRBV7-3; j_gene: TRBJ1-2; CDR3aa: CASSRPDRVYGYTF; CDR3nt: TGTGCCAGCAGCCGTCCTGACCGTGTCTATGGCTACACCTTC
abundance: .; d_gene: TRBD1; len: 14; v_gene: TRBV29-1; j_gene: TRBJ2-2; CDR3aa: CSVQDRANTGELFF; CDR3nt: TGCAGCGTCCAGGACAGGGCGAACACCGGGGAGCTGTTTTTT
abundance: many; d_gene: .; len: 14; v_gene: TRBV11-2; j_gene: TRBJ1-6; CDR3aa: CASSSNRGRPPLHF; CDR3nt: TGTGCCAGCAGCTCAAATAGGGGGAGGCCACCCCTCCACTTT
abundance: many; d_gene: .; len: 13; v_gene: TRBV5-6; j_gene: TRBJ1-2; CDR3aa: CASSPEGGYGYTF; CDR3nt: TGTGCCAGCAGCCCGGAGGGGGGATATGGCTACACCTTC